The rows below give T cell receptor beta chains drawn from one sample of a study of blood T cell repertoires in COVID-19. Clones were read by immunoSEQ multiplex PCR, and TCRdb kept only the in-frame ones, dropping some. The sample shows about 150,000 clones, over 75% of them seen only once. Sequenced input: peripheral blood. The receptors here all came from a human donor in a cohort sampled during active COVID-19. CDR3s include the opening cysteine and the closing phenylalanine or tryptophan. The order of the fields is clone size, D gene, V gene, J gene, CDR3 protein, CDR3 DNA. A D gene is named only where the DNA matches it firmly. Where a row states a size, it is once, few, many or the class of an expanded clone; other rows omit it.

>-|TRBD2|TRBV11-3|TRBJ2-7
CASSSGGGAYEQYF
TGTGCCAGCAGCTCGGGCGGGGGGGCCTACGAGCAGTACTTC
>few|TRBD1|TRBV19|TRBJ2-1
CASKGQGDHNEQFF
TGTGCCAGTAAGGGACAGGGGGATCACAATGAGCAGTTCTTC
>-|-|TRBV12-3/TRBV12-4|TRBJ1-5
CASSFSDQPQHF
TGTGCCAGCAGTTTTTCGGATCAGCCCCAGCATTTT
>many|TRBD2|TRBV9|TRBJ2-1
CASSVHGGGEYNEQFF
TGTGCCAGCAGCGTACACGGGGGAGGGGAGTACAATGAGCAGTTCTTC
>few|-|TRBV6-1|TRBJ2-6
CASSEESVGANVLTF
TGTGCCAGCAGTGAAGAGAGCGTTGGGGCCAACGTCCTGACTTTC
>few|-|TRBV18|TRBJ1-6
CASSPDTSENSPLHF
TGTGCCAGCTCACCAGATACTTCGGAGAATTCACCCCTCCACTTT
>-|-|TRBV18|TRBJ1-1
CASSSVPNTEAFF
TGTGCCAGCTCGTCGGTACCGAACACTGAAGCTTTCTTT
>-|-|TRBV30|TRBJ1-1
CAWDSNTEAFF
TGTGCCTGGGACAGTAACACTGAAGCTTTCTTT
>-|TRBD1|TRBV19|TRBJ1-2
CASTMMTTGGYGYTF
TGTGCCAGTACCATGATGACGACAGGGGGTTATGGCTACACCTTC
>-|TRBD1|TRBV2|TRBJ1-1
CASKGQVITEAFF
TGTGCCAGCAAAGGACAGGTAATAACTGAAGCTTTCTTT
>-|TRBD1|TRBV7-9|TRBJ1-2
CASSPAGTAYGYTF
TGTGCCAGCAGCCCCGCCGGGACAGCCTATGGCTACACCTTC
>-|TRBD1|TRBV29-1|TRBJ2-5
CSVELGTGGETQYF
TGCAGCGTTGAGTTAGGGACAGGCGGAGAGACCCAGTACTTC
>-|TRBD1|TRBV3-1/TRBV3-2|TRBJ1-1
CASRGQGGSEAFF
TGTGCCAGCAGGGGACAGGGTGGTTCTGAAGCTTTCTTT
>-|-|TRBV2|TRBJ2-1
CASGTTGTVYEQFF
TGTGCCAGCGGCACGACCGGGACTGTTTATGAGCAGTTCTTC
>once|TRBD1|TRBV29-1|TRBJ1-1
CSVRGTANTEAFF
TGCAGCGTTAGAGGGACAGCGAACACTGAAGCTTTCTTT
>-|TRBD1|TRBV19|TRBJ1-5
CASSPGTGLNQPQHF
TGTGCCAGTAGTCCGGGGACAGGGCTCAATCAGCCCCAGCATTTT
>-|TRBD2|TRBV2|TRBJ2-1
CASGKAGNHNEQFF
TGTGCCAGCGGCAAAGCGGGGAATCACAATGAGCAGTTCTTC
>-|-|TRBV7-6|TRBJ2-2
CASSVTQTNTGELFF
TGTGCCAGCAGCGTCACACAGACGAACACCGGGGAGCTGTTTTTT
>-|TRBD1|TRBV3-1/TRBV3-2|TRBJ1-2
CASSQVPGQRYTF
TGTGCCAGCAGCCAAGTCCCGGGACAGCGCTACACCTTC
>-|TRBD2|TRBV7-2|TRBJ2-2
CASSPGLAGAGELFF
TGTGCCAGCAGCCCCGGACTAGCGGGAGCCGGGGAGCTGTTTTTT
>-|TRBD1|TRBV14|TRBJ2-7
CASSLTGESEQYF
TGTGCCAGCAGCCTAACAGGGGAAAGCGAGCAGTACTTC